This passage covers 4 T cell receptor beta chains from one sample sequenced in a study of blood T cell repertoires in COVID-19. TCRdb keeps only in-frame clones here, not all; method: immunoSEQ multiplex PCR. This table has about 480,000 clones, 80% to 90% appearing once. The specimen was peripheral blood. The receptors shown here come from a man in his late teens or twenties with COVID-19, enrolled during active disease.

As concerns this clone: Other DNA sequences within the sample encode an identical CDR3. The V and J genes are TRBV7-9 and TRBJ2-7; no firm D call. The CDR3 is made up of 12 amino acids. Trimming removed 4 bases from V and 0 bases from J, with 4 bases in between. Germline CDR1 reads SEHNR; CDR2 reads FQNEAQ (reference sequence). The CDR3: CASSSSSYEQYF. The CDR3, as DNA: TGTGCCAGCAGCTCTAGCTCCTACGAGCAGTACTTC. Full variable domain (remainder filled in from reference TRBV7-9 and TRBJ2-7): DTGVSQNPRHKITKRGQNVTFRCDPISEHNRLYWYRQTLGQGPEFLTYFQNEAQLEKSRLLSDRFSAERPKGSFSTLEIQRTEQGDSAMYLCASSSSSYEQYFGPGTRLTVT.

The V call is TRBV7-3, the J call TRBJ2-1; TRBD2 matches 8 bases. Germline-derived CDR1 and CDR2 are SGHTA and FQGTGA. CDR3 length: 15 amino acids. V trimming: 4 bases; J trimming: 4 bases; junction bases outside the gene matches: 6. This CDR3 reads CASSSREGPYNEQFF. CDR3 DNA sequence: TGTGCCAGCAGCTCCCGGGAGGGTCCTTACAATGAGCAGTTCTTC.

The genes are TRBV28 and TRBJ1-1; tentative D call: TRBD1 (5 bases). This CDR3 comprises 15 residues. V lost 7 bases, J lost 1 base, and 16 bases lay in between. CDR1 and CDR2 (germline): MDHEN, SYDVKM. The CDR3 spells CASNLLGQGNTEAFF. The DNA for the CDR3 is TGTGCCAGCAATCTCCTCGGGCAGGGGAACACTGAAGCTTTCTTT.

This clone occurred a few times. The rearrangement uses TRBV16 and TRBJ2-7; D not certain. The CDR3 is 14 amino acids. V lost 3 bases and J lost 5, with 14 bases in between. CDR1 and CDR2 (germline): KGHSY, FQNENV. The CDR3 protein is CASSHRGLLHEQYF. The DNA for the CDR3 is TGTGCCAGCAGCCATCGTGGCTTACTACACGAGCAGTACTTC.